This paragraph covers one T cell receptor beta chain sequence. As yet, its antigen is unknown. Being one base from a much bigger clone, this may be a read error. The CDR3 consists of 14 residues. Germline V lookup: CDR1 DFQATT, CDR2 SNEGSKA (reference sequence). Trimming took 8 bases from V and 0 from J; bases not matched to a gene: 10. The data were taken from a study of T-cell reconstitution after alpha-beta-depleted transplantation in children. Findings and caveats of the study: Reportedly, only several hundred clones from non-depleted graft cells drove alpha-beta T-cell counts at about two months.

Preparation of the TCRbeta library was carried out with unique molecular identifiers. TCRdb passed the PCR reads through MiXCR, listing each CDR3 protein once. The table shows 200,000 to 250,000 distinct CDR3 sequences, with approximately 8.4% occurring only once. The receptor was derived from a male patient between 2 and 9 years old who had a stem cell transplant for acute myeloid leukemia, so the T cells may come from the graft donor. This chain links TRBV20-1 with TRBJ2-7; 7 nucleotides agree with TRBD1. Sample: PBMCs, mostly from graft donor cells, taken 360 days after TCRalphabeta/CD19-depleted stem cell transplant. The CDR3 bases are TGCAGTTCTACTGACAGGGCCCTCTCCTACGAGCAGTACTTC. It is translated as CSSTDRALSYEQYF.